The clone carrying this T cell receptor beta chain was counted a few times. Its specificity is unknown. Building of the TCR beta libraries involved iRepertoire HTBI primers and Arm-PCR of CDR3 regions. Per the study methods: Overall, samples carried approximately 56 TRBV and some 15 TRBJ segments. TCRdb analysed the multiplex PCR reads with MiXCR anew, one entry per CDR3 protein. None of the V and J calls come from the authors' own analysis; TCRdb made them. The sample records hundreds of thousands of distinct CDR3 sequences, around 20% being singletons. The data are from a study of regulatory T cells in long-lasting Graves disease. In the study overall: Persistent Graves' disease meant over 5 years of antithyroid drugs with positive TSH receptor antibodies.

Study-level points and caveats: There was favoring of TRBV28, TRBJ1-2 and TRBJ2-5 in persistent disease.

Trimming took off 4 bases at V and 1 base at J, with 11 bases between the two ends. This CDR3 is built from 14 residues. Looked up from germline, CDR1 is SGDLS and CDR2 is YYNGEE. As to time point: persistent/refractory GD, antithyroid drugs over 5 years with positive TRAb. Isolated PBMC RNA provided the starting material for the TCR library. Enrollment of patients was through an endocrinology department in Xi'an, China. The receptor was isolated from a female donor with Graves disease. This sequence joins TRBV9 and TRBJ1-1; D is unresolved. The sequences come from peripheral blood mononuclear cells (PBMCs), collected when the disease was refractory, from a patient treated with antithyroid drugs. Here the CDR3 reads CASSPRVANTEAFF. The CDR3 bases are TGTGCCAGCAGCCCGAGGGTGGCGAACACTGAAGCTTTCTTT.